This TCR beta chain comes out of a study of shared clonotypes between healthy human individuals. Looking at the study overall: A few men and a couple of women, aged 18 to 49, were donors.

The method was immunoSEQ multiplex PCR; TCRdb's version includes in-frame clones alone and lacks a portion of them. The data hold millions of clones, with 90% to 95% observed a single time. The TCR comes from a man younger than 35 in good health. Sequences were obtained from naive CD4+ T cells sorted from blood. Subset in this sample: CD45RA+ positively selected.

The CDR3 coding sequence is TGTGCCAGCCGGGCAGGGATGATCGTGTTGAGCAATCAGCCCCAGCATTTT. Encoded protein: CASRAGMIVLSNQPQHF. This chain uses TRBV2 with TRBJ1-5; D may be TRBD1 (5 bases). V was clipped by 8 bases and J by 1 base, with 21 bases between them. CDR1 SNHLY and CDR2 FYNNEI come from the germline V gene. The CDR3 length is 17 residues.